This T cell receptor (beta chain) derives from a study of blood T cell repertoires in COVID-19. The overall study: There were acute and convalescent COVID-19 samples, and they came from the United States, Italy and Spain. Sources were T cells, B-cell-depleted T cells, or PBMCs; the material itself was cDNA or gDNA.

This clone has just a few counts. The germline V gene has CDR1 MNHEY and CDR2 SMNVEV (reference sequence). The germline V and J ends were trimmed by 7 bases and 1 base, with 11 bases remaining between them. This CDR3 has 13 amino acids. Per the authors' pipeline: Nucleated cell number was recorded as an estimate derived from reference gene primer amplification. Data came from immunoSEQ multiplex PCR; TCRdb stores just in-frame clones and leaves some out. D and trimming come from the DNA, and the V and J calls and clone size come from that table. The data show about 120,000 clones, approximately 87% seen once.

Sequencing was performed on peripheral blood. This rearrangement joins TRBV27 to TRBJ2-7; a possible D gene is TRBD2 (6 bases). The origin of this receptor is a man in his 70s who had recovered from COVID-19. The CDR3, as DNA: TGTGCCAGCACGCGGGACGGTTCCTACGAGCAGTACTTC. It encodes CASTRDGSYEQYF.